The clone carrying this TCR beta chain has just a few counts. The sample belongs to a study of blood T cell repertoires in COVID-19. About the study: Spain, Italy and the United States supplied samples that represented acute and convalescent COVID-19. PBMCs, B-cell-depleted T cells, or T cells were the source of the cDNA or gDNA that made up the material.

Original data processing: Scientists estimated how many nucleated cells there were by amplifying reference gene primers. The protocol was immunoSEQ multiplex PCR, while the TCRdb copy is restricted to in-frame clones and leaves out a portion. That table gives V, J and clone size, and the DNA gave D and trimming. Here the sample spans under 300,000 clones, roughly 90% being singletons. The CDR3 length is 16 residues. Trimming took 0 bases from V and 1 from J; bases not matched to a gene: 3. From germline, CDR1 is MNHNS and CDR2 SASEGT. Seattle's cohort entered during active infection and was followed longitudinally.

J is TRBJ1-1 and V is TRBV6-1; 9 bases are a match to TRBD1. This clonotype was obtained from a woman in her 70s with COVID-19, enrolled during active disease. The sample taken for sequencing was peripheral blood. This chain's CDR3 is CASSEAMGQGNTEAFF. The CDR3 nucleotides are TGTGCCAGCAGTGAAGCTATGGGACAGGGGAACACTGAAGCTTTCTTT.